This TCR beta chain emerged from a study of T cell responses to AZD1222 COVID-19 vaccine. Regarding the study as a whole: Spike was spanned by vaccine-associated CD4 TCRs, with dominance at 160-218 and 743-854. Spike-specific TCR depth and breadth grew after two AZD1222 doses. Possibly, clonal diversity was underestimated; donors were largely white British and included more females.

The data were produced by immunoSEQ multiplex PCR, yet TCRdb's version contains in-frame clones alone and is incomplete. Of more than 120,000 clones listed, 89% are singletons. As concerns this clone: Its target is unknown.

The V gene lost 0 bases and the J gene lost 2 bases, with 10 bases spanning the gap. There are 14 residues in the CDR3. The germline gives CDR1 GTSNPN, CDR2 SVGIG (reference sequence). This TCR was recovered from an adult who received the AZD1222 COVID-19 vaccine. This chain links TRBV30 with TRBJ1-2, with no clear D. The material sequenced was peripheral blood, taken 28 days after the second AZD1222 dose. CDR3 in amino acids: CAWSVVLLNYGYTF. The CDR3, as DNA: TGTGCCTGGAGTGTAGTACTCTTAAACTATGGCTACACCTTC. The variable domain in full, completed from reference TRBV30 and TRBJ1-2, reads SQTIHQWPATLVQPVGSPLSLECTVEGTSNPNLYWYRQAAGRGLQLLFYSVGIGQISSEVPQNLSASRPQDRQFILSSKKLLLSDSGFYLCAWSVVLLNYGYTFGSGTRLTVV.